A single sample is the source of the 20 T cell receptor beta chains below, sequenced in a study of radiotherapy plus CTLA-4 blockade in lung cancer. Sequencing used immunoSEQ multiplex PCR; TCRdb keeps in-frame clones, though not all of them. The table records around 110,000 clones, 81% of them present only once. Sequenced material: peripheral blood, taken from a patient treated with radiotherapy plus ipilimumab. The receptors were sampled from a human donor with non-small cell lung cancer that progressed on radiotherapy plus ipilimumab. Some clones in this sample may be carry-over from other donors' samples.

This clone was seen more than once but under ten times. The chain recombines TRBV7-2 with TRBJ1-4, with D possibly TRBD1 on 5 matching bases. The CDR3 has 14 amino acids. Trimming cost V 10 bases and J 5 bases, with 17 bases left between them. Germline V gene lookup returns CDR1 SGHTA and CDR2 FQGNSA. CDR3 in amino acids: CATGGPQLNEKLFF. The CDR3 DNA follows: TGTGCCACCGGGGGTCCGCAGCTCAATGAAAAACTGTTTTTT.

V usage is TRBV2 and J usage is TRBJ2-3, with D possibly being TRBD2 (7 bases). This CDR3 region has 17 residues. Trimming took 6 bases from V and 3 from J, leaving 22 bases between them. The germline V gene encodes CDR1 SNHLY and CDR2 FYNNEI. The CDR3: CASSLTSGGGGTDTQYF. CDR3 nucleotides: TGTGCCAGCAGCTTAACAAGTGGGGGGGGCGGGACAGATACGCAGTATTTT.

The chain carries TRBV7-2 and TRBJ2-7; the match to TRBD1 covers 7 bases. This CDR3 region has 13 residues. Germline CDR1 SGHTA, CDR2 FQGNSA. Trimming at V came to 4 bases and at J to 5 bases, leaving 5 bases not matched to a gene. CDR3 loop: CASSSNRGHEQYF. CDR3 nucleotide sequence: TGTGCCAGCAGCTCGAACAGGGGACACGAGCAGTACTTC.

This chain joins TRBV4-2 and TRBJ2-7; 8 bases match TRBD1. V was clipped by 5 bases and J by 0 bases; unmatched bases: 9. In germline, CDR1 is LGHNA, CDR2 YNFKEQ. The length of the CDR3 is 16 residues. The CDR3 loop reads CASSIPGTGSSYEQYF. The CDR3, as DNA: TGTGCCAGCAGCATCCCCGGGACAGGTAGCTCCTACGAGCAGTACTTC.

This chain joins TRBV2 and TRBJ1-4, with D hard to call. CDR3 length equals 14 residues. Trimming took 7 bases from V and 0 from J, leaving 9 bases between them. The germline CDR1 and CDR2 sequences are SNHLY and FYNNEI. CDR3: CASKVGSTNEKLFF. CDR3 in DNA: TGTGCCAGCAAAGTTGGATCAACTAATGAAAAACTGTTTTTT.

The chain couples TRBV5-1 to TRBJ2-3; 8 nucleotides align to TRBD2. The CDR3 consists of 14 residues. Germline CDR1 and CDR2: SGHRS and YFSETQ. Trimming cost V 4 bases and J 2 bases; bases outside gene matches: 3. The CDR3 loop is CASSIAGFTDTQYF. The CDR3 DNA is TGCGCCAGCAGCATAGCGGGGTTCACAGATACGCAGTATTTT.

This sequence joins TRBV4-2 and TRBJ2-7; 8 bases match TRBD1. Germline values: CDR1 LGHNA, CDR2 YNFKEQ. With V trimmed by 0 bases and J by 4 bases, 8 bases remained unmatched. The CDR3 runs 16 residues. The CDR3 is CASSQDPGTGGYEQYF. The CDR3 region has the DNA TGTGCCAGCAGCCAAGATCCCGGGACAGGAGGATACGAGCAGTACTTC.

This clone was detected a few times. The DNA of the CDR3 is TGTGCCAGCACCGTGGGTCTCAATGGCTACACCTTC. It yields the protein CASTVGLNGYTF. This chain uses TRBV6-5 with TRBJ1-2; D remains ambiguous. CDR1 and CDR2 (germline): MNHEY, SVGAGI. The ends were cut back, 7 bases at V and 6 bases at J, with 12 bases in the middle. This CDR3 comprises 12 residues.

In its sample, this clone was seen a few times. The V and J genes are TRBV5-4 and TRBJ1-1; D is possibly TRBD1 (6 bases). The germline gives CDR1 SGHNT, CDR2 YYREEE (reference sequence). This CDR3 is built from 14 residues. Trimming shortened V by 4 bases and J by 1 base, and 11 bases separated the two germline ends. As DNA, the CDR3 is TGTGCCAGCAGCCAGTACAGGGAGAACACTGAAGCTTTCTTT. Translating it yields CASSQYRENTEAFF.

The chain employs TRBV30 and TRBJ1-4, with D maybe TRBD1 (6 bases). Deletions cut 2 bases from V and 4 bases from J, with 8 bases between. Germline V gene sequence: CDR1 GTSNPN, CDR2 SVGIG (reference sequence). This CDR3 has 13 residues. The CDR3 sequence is CAWSQGFNEKLFF. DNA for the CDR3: TGTGCCTGGAGTCAGGGGTTTAATGAAAAACTGTTTTTT.

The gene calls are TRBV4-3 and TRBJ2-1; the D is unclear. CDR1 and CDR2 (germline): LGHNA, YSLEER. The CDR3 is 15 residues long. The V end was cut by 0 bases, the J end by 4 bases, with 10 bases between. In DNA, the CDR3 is TGCGCCAGCAGCCAAGATGGGAACCGATACAATGAGCAGTTCTTC. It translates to CASSQDGNRYNEQFF.

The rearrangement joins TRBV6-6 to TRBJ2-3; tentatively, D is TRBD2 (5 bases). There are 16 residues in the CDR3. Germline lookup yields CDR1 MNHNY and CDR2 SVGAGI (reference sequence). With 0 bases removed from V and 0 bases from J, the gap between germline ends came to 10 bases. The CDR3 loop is CASSYSRGRSTDTQYF. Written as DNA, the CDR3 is TGTGCCAGCAGTTACTCGCGCGGGCGAAGCACAGATACGCAGTATTTT.

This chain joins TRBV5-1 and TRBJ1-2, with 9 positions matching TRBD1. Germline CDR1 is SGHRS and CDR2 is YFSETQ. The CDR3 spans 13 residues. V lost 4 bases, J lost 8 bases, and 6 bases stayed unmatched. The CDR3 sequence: CASSVGQGGGYTF. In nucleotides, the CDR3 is TGCGCCAGCAGCGTGGGACAGGGAGGGGGCTACACCTTC.

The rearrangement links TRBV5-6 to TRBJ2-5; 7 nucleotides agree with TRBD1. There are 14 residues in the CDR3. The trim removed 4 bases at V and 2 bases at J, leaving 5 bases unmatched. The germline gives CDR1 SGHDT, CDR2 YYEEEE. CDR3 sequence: CASSITRGQETQYF. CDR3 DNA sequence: TGTGCCAGCAGCATTACCAGGGGGCAAGAGACCCAGTACTTC.

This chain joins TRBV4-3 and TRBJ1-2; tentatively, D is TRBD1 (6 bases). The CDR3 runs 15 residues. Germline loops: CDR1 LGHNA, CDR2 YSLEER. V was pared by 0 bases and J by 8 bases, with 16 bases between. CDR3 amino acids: CASSQDRGAVGGYTF. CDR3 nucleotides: TGCGCCAGCAGCCAAGACCGGGGGGCCGTTGGAGGCTACACCTTC.

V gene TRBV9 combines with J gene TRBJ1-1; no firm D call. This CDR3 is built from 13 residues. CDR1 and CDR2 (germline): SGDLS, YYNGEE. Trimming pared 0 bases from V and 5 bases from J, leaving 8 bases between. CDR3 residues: CASSVAMGTEAFF. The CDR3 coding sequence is TGTGCCAGCAGCGTAGCTATGGGGACTGAAGCTTTCTTT.

The CDR3 here is CASSLDGDYGYTF. The CDR3 coding sequence is TGCGCCAGCAGCTTGGACGGGGACTATGGCTACACCTTC. This chain connects TRBV5-1 to TRBJ1-2; D uncertain. The CDR3 runs to 13 residues. V was shortened by 0 bases and J by 3 bases, with 6 bases between the two germline ends. The germline V gene encodes CDR1 SGHRS and CDR2 YFSETQ.

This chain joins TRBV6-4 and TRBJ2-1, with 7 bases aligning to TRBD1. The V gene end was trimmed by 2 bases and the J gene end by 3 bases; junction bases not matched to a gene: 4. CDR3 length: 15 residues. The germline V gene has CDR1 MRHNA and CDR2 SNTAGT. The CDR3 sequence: CASSDRAGGYNEQFF. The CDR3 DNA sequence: TGTGCCAGCAGTGACCGGGCAGGGGGCTACAATGAGCAGTTCTTC.

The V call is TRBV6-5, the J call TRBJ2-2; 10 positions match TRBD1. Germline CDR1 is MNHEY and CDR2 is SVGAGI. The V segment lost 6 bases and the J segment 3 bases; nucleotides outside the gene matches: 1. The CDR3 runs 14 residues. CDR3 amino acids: CASRDRGDTGELFF. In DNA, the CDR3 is TGTGCCAGCAGGGACAGGGGGGACACCGGGGAGCTGTTTTTT.

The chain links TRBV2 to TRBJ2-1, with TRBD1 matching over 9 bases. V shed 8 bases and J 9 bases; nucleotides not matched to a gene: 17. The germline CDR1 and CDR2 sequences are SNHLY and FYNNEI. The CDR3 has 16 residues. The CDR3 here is CASLSYPGQGGSEQFF. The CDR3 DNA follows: TGTGCCAGCTTAAGTTACCCGGGACAGGGAGGTAGTGAGCAGTTCTTC.